These T cell receptor beta chains were read from a single sample in a study of blood T cell repertoires in COVID-19. The data were produced by immunoSEQ multiplex PCR, yet TCRdb's version contains in-frame clones alone and is incomplete. Of about 260,000 clones in the sample, approximately 90% are singletons; the top ten hold 3.7%. Sequencing input: peripheral blood. Receptor source: a woman between 40 and 55 years old with acute or convalescent COVID-19. The CDR3 runs from the conserved cysteine through the conserved F or W. The D gene is left open where the match is weak. Only part of the rows carry a size: once, few, many, or a class if the clone is expanded.

TRBV11-3,NA,NA,TRBJ1-1,TGTGCCAGCAGCTCTTGGCCTGGCACTGAAGCTTTCTTT,CASSSWPGTEAFF
TRBV18,NA,NA,TRBJ1-1,TGTGCCAGCTCACCAGGGGCGAACACTGAAGCTTTCTTT,CASSPGANTEAFF
TRBV6-1,NA,NA,TRBJ1-6,TGTGCCAGCAGTGAAGAAGTGACTGATTATAATTCACCCCTCCACTTT,CASSEEVTDYNSPLHF
TRBV6-6,NA,TRBD2,TRBJ2-1,TGTGCCAGCAGTCGCCCGACACGAGCCGGGGGGAATGAGCAGTTCTTC,CASSRPTRAGGNEQFF
TRBV11-3,NA,TRBD1,TRBJ2-1,TGTGCCAGCAGCTTAGGAGGACAGGGGATCAGTGAGCAGTTCTTC,CASSLGGQGISEQFF
TRBV6-1,NA,TRBD2,TRBJ2-5,TGTGCCAGCAGTGAAGCCGAGCGGGGGGGCATCAAGACCCAGTACTTC,CASSEAERGGIKTQYF
TRBV11-2,NA,NA,TRBJ1-6,TGTGCCAGCAGCTTAGATCGGGGTTCACCCCTCCACTTT,CASSLDRGSPLHF
TRBV12-3/TRBV12-4,once,NA,TRBJ1-5,TGTGCCAGCAGTTTGAAGGAGGGACAGCCCCAGCATTTT,CASSLKEGQPQHF
TRBV5-1,once,TRBD1,TRBJ1-6,TGCGCCAGCAGCCCGGGACAGGATAATTCACCCCTCCACTTT,CASSPGQDNSPLHF
TRBV24-1,NA,TRBD1,TRBJ1-1,TGTGCCACCAGACCGACCGGGACAGGGGACTATGAAGCTTTCTTT,CATRPTGTGDYEAFF
TRBV3-1/TRBV3-2,NA,NA,TRBJ1-1,TGTGCCAGCAGCCAGCAGGGGACTGAAGCTTTCTTT,CASSQQGTEAFF
TRBV5-6,NA,NA,TRBJ2-3,TGTGCCAGCAGCTTGGACACCACAGATACGCAGTATTTT,CASSLDTTDTQYF
TRBV25-1,NA,TRBD1,TRBJ2-3,TGTGCCAGCAGTGGGACAGGGGGCGGGGAGGACACAGATACGCAGTATTTT,CASSGTGGGEDTDTQYF
TRBV23-1,NA,NA,TRBJ1-2,TGCGCCAGCAGTCCCTGCGAGACCGGGGGATATGGCTACACCTTC,CASSPCETGGYGYTF
TRBV4-1,NA,TRBD1,TRBJ1-1,TGCGCCAGCAGCCAACCAGGACAGGGAGGTGAAGCTTTCTTT,CASSQPGQGGEAFF
TRBV7-3,NA,TRBD1,TRBJ1-6,TGTGCCAGCAGCCCGGGACAGGTGAATTCACCCCTCCACTTT,CASSPGQVNSPLHF
TRBV21-1,NA,NA,TRBJ2-1,TGTGCCAGCAGCCTCCCGCGACAGGTCGCGGTCTATAGTGAGCAGTTCTTC,CASSLPRQVAVYSEQFF
TRBV2,NA,TRBD1,TRBJ1-1,TGTGCCAGCAGAAGGGACAGGGTACGGGTGCCGGCCACTGAAGCTTTCTTT,CASRRDRVRVPATEAFF
TRBV7-2,NA,TRBD2,TRBJ2-5,TGTGCCAGCAGCCGTAGACTAGCGGGGGGTTCGGAGACCCAGTACTTC,CASSRRLAGGSETQYF
TRBV5-1,NA,NA,TRBJ1-3,TGCGCCAGCAGCTTGCGTTACACAGGGAGCTCTGGAAACACCATATATTTT,CASSLRYTGSSGNTIYF
TRBV30,NA,NA,TRBJ1-1,TGTGCCTGGAGAAGCGGGGGGGGAACTGAAGCTTTCTTT,CAWRSGGGTEAFF
TRBV5-1,NA,TRBD1,TRBJ1-1,TGCGCCAGCAGTCTCGAGGGGGCGCGGGATGGCACTGAAGCTTTCTTT,CASSLEGARDGTEAFF
TRBV7-2,NA,NA,TRBJ2-3,TGTGCCAGCAGCCCTGGACAGAGCACAGATACGCAGTATTTT,CASSPGQSTDTQYF
TRBV6-5,NA,NA,TRBJ1-5,TGTGCCAGCAGTTGGTCCCACATAAACCGGCCCCAGCATTTT,CASSWSHINRPQHF
TRBV15,NA,NA,TRBJ2-2,TGTGCCACCAGCAGAGCCCATGACTTGGGTACCGGGGAGCTGTTTTTT,CATSRAHDLGTGELFF
TRBV7-8,NA,NA,TRBJ2-3,TGTGCCAGCAGCTTAGCGGGGGGGCAGGGGGATACGCAGTATTTT,CASSLAGGQGDTQYF
TRBV15,NA,NA,TRBJ2-1,TGTGCCACCAGCAGAGATTCTTCGTCCGGGAGCTCCTACAATGAGCAGTTCTTC,CATSRDSSSGSSYNEQFF